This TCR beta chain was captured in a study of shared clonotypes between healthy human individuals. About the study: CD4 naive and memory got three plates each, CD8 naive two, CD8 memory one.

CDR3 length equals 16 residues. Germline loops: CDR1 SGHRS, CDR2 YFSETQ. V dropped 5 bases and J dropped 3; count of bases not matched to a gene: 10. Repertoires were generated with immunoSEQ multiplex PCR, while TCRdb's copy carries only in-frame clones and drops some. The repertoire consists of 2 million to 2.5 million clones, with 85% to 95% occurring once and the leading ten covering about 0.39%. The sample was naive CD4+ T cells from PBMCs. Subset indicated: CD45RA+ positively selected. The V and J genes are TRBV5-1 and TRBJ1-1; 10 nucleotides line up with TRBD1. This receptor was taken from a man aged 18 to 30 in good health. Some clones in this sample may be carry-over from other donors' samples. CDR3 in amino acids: CASSPGQGIGDTEAFF. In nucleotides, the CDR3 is TGCGCCAGCAGTCCGGGACAGGGGATAGGGGACACTGAAGCTTTCTTT.